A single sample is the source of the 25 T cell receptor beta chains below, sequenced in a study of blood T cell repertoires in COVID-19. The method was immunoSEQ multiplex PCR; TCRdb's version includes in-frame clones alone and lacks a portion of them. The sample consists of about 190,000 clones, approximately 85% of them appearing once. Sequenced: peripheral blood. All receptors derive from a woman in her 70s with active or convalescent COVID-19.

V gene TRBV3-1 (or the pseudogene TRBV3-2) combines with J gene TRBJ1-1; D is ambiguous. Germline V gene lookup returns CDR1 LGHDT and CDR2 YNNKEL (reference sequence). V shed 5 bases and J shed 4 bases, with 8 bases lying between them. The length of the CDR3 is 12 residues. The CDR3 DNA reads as TGTGCCAGCAGCTCCCGGGTCACTGAAGCTTTCTTT. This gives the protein CASSSRVTEAFF.

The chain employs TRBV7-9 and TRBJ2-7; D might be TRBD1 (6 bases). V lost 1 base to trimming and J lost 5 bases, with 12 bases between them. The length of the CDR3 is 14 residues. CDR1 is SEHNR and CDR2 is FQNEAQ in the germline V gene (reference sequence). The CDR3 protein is CASSLEAGAHEQYF. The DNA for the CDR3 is TGTGCCAGCAGCTTAGAGGCAGGGGCCCACGAGCAGTACTTC.

The CDR3 DNA reads TGTGCCAGCAGTGACGGGGTGCCCGGCGATGAGCAGTTCTTC. Translating it yields CASSDGVPGDEQFF. The rearrangement joins TRBV6-1 to TRBJ2-1; tentative D call: TRBD2 (5 bases). V was trimmed by 3 bases and J by 8 bases, leaving 14 bases between them. Germline V lookup: CDR1 MNHNS, CDR2 SASEGT. The CDR3 has 14 amino acids.

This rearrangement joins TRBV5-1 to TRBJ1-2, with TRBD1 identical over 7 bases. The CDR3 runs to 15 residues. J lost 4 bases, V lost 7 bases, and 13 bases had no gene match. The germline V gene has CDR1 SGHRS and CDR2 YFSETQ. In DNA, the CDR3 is TGCGCCAGCTCCCAGGGATCGGGACAGACCTATGGCTACACCTTC. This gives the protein CASSQGSGQTYGYTF.

The CDR3 spells CASSLQPPGVMNTEAFF. In DNA form, the CDR3 reads TGTGCCAGCAGCTTACAGCCGCCAGGGGTAATGAACACTGAAGCTTTCTTT. The V call is TRBV7-8, the J call TRBJ1-1, with TRBD1 as a possible D gene (6 bases). From germline, CDR1 is SGHVS and CDR2 FQNEAQ. V shed 2 bases and J shed 0 bases, with 16 bases lying between them. The length of the CDR3 is 17 residues.

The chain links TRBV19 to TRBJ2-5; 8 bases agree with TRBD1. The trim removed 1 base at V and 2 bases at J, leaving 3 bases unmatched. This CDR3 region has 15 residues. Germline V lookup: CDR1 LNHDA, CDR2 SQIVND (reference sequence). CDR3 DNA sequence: TGTGCCAGTAGTATAGGGCGGACAGGGCAAGAGACCCAGTACTTC. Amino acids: CASSIGRTGQETQYF.

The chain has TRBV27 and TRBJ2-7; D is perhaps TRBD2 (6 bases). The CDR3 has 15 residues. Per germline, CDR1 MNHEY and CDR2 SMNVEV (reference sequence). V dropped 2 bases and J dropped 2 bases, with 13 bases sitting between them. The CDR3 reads CASSLEAGPTYEQYF. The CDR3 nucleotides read TGTGCCAGCAGTTTAGAGGCGGGACCTACCTACGAGCAGTACTTC.

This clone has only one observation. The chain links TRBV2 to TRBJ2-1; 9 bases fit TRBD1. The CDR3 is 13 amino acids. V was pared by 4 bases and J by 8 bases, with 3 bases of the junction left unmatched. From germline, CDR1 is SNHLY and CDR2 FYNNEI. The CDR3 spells CASSGGQGHEQFF. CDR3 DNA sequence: TGTGCCAGCAGTGGGGGACAGGGACATGAGCAGTTCTTC.

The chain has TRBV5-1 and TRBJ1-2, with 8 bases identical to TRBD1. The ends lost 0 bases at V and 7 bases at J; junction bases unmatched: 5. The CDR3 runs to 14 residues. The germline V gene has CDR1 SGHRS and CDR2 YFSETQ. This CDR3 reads CASSLGPGGGGYTF. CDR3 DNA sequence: TGCGCCAGCAGCTTGGGCCCAGGGGGCGGTGGCTACACCTTC.

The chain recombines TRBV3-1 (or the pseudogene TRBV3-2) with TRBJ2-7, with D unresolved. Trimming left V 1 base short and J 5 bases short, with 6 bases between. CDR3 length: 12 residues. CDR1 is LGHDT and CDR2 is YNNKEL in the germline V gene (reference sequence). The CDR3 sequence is CASSQVSDEQYF. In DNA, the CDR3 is TGTGCCAGCAGCCAAGTGTCGGACGAGCAGTACTTC.

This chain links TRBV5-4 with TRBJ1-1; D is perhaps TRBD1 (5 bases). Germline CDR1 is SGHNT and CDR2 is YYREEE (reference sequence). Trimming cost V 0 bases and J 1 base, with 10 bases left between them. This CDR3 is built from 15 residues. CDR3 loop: CASSLVGAPNTEAFF. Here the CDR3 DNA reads TGTGCCAGCAGCTTGGTAGGGGCTCCGAACACTGAAGCTTTCTTT.

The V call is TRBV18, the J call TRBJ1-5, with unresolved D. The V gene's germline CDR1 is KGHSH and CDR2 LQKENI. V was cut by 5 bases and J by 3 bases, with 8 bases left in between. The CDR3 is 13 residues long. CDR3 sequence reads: CASSTQVNQPQHF. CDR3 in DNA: TGTGCCAGCTCAACGCAGGTCAATCAGCCCCAGCATTTT.

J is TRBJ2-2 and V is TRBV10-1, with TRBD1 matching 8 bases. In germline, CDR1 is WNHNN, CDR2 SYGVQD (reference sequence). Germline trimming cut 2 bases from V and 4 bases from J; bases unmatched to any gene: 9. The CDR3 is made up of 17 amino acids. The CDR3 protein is CASSERQGPASTGELFF. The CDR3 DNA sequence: TGCGCCAGCAGTGAGAGACAGGGGCCTGCGAGCACCGGGGAGCTGTTTTTT.

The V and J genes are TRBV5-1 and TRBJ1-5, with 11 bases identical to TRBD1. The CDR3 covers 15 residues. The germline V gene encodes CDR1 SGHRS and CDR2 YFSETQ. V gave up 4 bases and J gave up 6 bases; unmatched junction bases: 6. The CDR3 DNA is TGCGCCAGCAGCCCCGGACAGGGGGCGAGTCAGCCCCAGCATTTT. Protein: CASSPGQGASQPQHF.

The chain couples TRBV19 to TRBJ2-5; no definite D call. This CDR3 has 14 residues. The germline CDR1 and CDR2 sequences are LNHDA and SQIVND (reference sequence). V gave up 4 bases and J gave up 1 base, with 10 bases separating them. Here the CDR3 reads CASSNPGSQETQYF. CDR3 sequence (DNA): TGTGCCAGTAGTAATCCCGGTTCCCAAGAGACCCAGTACTTC. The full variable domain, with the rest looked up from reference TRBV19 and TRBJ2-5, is DGGITQSPKYLFRKEGQNVTLSCEQNLNHDAMYWYRQDPGQGLRLIYYSQIVNDFQKGDIAEGYSVSREKKESFPLTVTSAQKNPTAFYLCASSNPGSQETQYFGPGTRLLVL.

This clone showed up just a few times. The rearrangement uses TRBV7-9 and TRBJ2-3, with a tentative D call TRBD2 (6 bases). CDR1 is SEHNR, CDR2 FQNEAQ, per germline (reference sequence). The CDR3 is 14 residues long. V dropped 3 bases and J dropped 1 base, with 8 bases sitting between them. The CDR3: CASSLREGTDTQYF. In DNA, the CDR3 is TGTGCCAGCAGCTTGCGGGAAGGCACAGATACGCAGTATTTT.

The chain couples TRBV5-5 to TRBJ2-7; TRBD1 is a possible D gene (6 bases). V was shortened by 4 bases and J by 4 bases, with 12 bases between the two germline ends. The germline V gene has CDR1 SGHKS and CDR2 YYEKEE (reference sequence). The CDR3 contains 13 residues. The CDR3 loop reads CASSPYRDYEQYF. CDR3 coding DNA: TGTGCCAGCAGCCCGTACAGGGATTACGAGCAGTACTTC.

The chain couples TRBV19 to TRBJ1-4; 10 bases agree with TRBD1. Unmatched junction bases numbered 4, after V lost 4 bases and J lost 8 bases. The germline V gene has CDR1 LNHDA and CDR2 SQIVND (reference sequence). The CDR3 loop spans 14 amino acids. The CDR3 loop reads CASSRDRGSEKLFF. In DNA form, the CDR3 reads TGTGCCAGTAGTAGGGACAGGGGTTCGGAAAAACTGTTTTTT.

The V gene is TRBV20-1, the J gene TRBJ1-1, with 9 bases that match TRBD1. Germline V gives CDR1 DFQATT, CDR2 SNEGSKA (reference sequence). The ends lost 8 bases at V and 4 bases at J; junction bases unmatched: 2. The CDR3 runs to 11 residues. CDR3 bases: TGCAGTTCGGACAGGGGCACTGAAGCTTTCTTT. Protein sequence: CSSDRGTEAFF.

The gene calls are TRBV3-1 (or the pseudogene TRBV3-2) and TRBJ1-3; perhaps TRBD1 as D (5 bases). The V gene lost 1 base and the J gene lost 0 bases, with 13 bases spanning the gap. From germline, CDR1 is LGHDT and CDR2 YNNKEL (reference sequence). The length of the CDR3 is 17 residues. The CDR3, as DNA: TGTGCCAGCAGCCAAGGTGGGGGGGTGGCCTCTGGAAACACCATATATTTT. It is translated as CASSQGGGVASGNTIYF.

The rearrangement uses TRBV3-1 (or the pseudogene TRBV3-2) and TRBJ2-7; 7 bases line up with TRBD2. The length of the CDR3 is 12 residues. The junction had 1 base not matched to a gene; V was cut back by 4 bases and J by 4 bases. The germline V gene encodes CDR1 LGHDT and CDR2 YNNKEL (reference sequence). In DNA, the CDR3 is TGTGCCAGCAGCCGGACTAGATACGAGCAGTACTTC. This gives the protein CASSRTRYEQYF.

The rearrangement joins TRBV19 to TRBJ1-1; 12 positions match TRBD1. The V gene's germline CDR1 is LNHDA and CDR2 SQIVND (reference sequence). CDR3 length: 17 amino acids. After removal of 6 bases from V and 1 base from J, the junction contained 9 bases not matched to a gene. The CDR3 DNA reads TGTGCCAGTAGCCCACGGGACAGGGGGCTTGGGAACACTGAAGCTTTCTTT. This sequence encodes CASSPRDRGLGNTEAFF.

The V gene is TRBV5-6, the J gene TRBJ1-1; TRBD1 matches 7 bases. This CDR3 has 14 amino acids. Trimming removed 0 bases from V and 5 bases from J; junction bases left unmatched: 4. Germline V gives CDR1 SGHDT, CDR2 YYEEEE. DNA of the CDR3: TGTGCCAGCAGCTTGGGATACAGGGGTACTGAAGCTTTCTTT. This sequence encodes CASSLGYRGTEAFF.

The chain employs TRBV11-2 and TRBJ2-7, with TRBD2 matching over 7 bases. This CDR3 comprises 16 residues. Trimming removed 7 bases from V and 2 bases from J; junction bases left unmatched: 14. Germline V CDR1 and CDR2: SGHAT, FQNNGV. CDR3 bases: TGTGCCAGCACCCCGAGTGCGGGAGAGCCCCCCTACGAGCAGTACTTC. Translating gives CASTPSAGEPPYEQYF.

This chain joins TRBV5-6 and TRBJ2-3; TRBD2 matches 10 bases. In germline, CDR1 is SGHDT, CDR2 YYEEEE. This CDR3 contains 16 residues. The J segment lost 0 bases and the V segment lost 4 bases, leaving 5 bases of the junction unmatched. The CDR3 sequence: CASSPGAGGSTDTQYF. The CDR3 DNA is TGTGCCAGCAGCCCCGGAGCGGGAGGGAGCACAGATACGCAGTATTTT. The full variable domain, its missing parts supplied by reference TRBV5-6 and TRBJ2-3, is DAGVTQSPTHLIKTRGQQVTLRCSPKSGHDTVSWYQQALGQGPQFIFQYYEEEERQRGNFPDRFSGHQFPNYSSELNVNALLLGDSALYLCASSPGAGGSTDTQYFGPGTRLTVL.